This entry lists 27 T cell receptor beta chains sequenced from one sample in a study of identical twins. TCRdb reprocessed the 5' RACE reads with MiXCR, giving one entry per CDR3 protein. The sample shows about 690,000 distinct CDR3 sequences, approximately 6.1% of them seen only once. Sequencing input: naive T cells sorted from blood. These receptors all stem from a man between 18 and 35 years old in good health.

The genes are TRBV5-1 and TRBJ2-1; TRBD1 might be the D (7 bases). CDR3 length: 15 residues. Trimming shortened V by 5 bases and J by 4 bases, and 16 bases separated the two germline ends. Per germline, CDR1 SGHRS and CDR2 YFSETQ. Here the CDR3 reads CASSGAGGPYNEQFF. The CDR3 nucleotides read TGCGCCAGCAGTGGGGCAGGGGGGCCTTACAATGAGCAGTTCTTC.

This clonotype was counted at least ten times. The chain combines TRBV29-1 with TRBJ2-1; the match to TRBD2 covers 7 bases. J was trimmed by 2 bases and V by 1 base; bases with no gene match: 8. Germline V gene sequence: CDR1 SQVTM, CDR2 ANQGSEA. The CDR3 consists of 16 residues. Here the CDR3 reads CSVEGREERPYNEQFF. CDR3 nucleotides: TGCAGCGTTGAAGGTCGGGAGGAACGTCCCTACAATGAGCAGTTCTTC.

The chain couples TRBV2 to TRBJ2-2, with D unclear. The germline V and J ends were trimmed by 2 bases and 6 bases, with 7 bases remaining between them. Germline V gene lookup returns CDR1 SNHLY and CDR2 FYNNEI. The CDR3 is 13 residues long. In nucleotides, the CDR3 is TGTGCCAGCAGTGAAAATGGGCCCGGGGAGCTGTTTTTT. Translation: CASSENGPGELFF.

This clonotype has only a few counts. The chain carries TRBV6-2 or TRBV6-3 and TRBJ2-5; 8 bases align to TRBD1. The CDR3 is 15 amino acids. Germline-derived CDR1 and CDR2 are MNHEY and SVGEGT. V dropped 4 bases and J dropped 5; count of bases not matched to a gene: 9. This chain's CDR3 is CASSSPGGLVETQYF. The CDR3 nucleotides are TGTGCCAGCAGTTCACCAGGGGGCCTAGTGGAGACCCAGTACTTC.

This clonotype was detected ten times or more. This sequence joins TRBV7-9 and TRBJ2-1; D might be TRBD2 (6 bases). Between the trimmed V and J ends, which lost 7 bases and 10 bases, there was a span of 14 bases. Germline CDR1 is SEHNR and CDR2 is FQNEAQ (reference sequence). CDR3 length equals 12 residues. The CDR3 spells CASTRGGTEQFF. The CDR3 DNA follows: TGTGCCAGCACTCGTGGAGGGACGGAGCAGTTCTTC.

At least ten counts were recorded for this clonotype. The rearrangement links TRBV9 to TRBJ2-5, with TRBD2 as a possible D gene (7 bases). The CDR3 covers 15 residues. The V gene's germline CDR1 is SGDLS and CDR2 YYNGEE. Trimming stripped 3 bases from V and 4 bases from J, with 16 bases between. CDR3 bases: TGTGCCAGCAGCGCCCTGGGGGGGGCAAGAGAGACCCAGTACTTC. It is translated as CASSALGGARETQYF.

This clonotype appeared many times. A junction end diverges from the germline sequence, so it may reflect a read error. The V call is TRBV7-3, the J call TRBJ2-1; 9 bases are a match to TRBD1. CDR3 length: 13 residues. Germline V gene lookup returns CDR1 SGHTA and CDR2 FQGTGA. The CDR3 DNA reads as TGTGCCAGCAGCTCAGCAACCGGGACAGGGCTTATCTTC. Amino acid sequence: CASSSATGTGLIF.

This clonotype showed up many times. The V call is TRBV5-1, the J call TRBJ1-1; perhaps TRBD1 as D (6 bases). V lost 2 bases to trimming and J lost 4 bases, with 12 bases between them. This CDR3 is 14 amino acids long. Germline V gene lookup returns CDR1 SGHRS and CDR2 YFSETQ. CDR3 protein: CASSFQGLGTEAFF. The CDR3 bases are TGCGCCAGCAGCTTCCAGGGGCTCGGCACTGAAGCTTTCTTT.

V is TRBV5-5 and J is TRBJ2-5; 8 bases are a match to TRBD1. Trimming cost V 2 bases and J 5 bases; bases outside gene matches: 11. The germline V gene encodes CDR1 SGHKS and CDR2 YYEKEE (reference sequence). This CDR3 is built from 16 residues. The CDR3 protein is CASSFDSRGRVETQYF. Here the CDR3 DNA reads TGTGCCAGCAGCTTCGACTCCAGGGGGCGGGTGGAGACCCAGTACTTC.

This sequence joins TRBV5-4 and TRBJ1-6, with 10 positions matching TRBD1. J gave up 5 bases and V 4 bases, and 3 bases lay outside the gene matches. There are 15 residues in the CDR3. The germline gives CDR1 SGHNT, CDR2 YYREEE (reference sequence). CDR3 in amino acids: CASSPTGGNNSPLHF. CDR3 nucleotides: TGTGCCAGCAGCCCGACAGGGGGCAATAATTCACCCCTCCACTTT.

This clonotype appeared many times. The DNA of the CDR3 is TGTGCCAGCAGTGAAGTTCGGGGCCTTGGAGAGACCCAGTACTTC. This codes for CASSEVRGLGETQYF. This chain joins TRBV6-1 and TRBJ2-5, with D possibly called TRBD1 or TRBD2 (5 bases each). The germline V gene encodes CDR1 MNHNS and CDR2 SASEGT. Trimming removed 1 base at V and 4 bases at J, with 13 bases between. CDR3 length equals 15 residues.

This clonotype was counted ten times or more. The V call is TRBV29-1, the J call TRBJ2-2; the match to TRBD1 covers 7 bases. The CDR3 is made up of 13 amino acids. Germline V lookup: CDR1 SQVTM, CDR2 ANQGSEA. Trimming at V came to 8 bases and at J to 0 bases, leaving 3 bases not matched to a gene. The CDR3 sequence is CSYGQANTGELFF. As DNA, the CDR3 is TGCAGCTACGGACAGGCGAACACCGGGGAGCTGTTTTTT.

This clonotype was observed a few times. The chain links TRBV12-3 or TRBV12-4 to TRBJ1-4, with a possible D match to TRBD1 (6 bases). The CDR3 consists of 13 residues. Trimming stripped 6 bases from V and 12 bases from J, with 17 bases between. CDR3 loop: CASRLSPGTQLFF. CDR3 DNA: TGTGCCAGCAGACTTAGTCCCGGGACACAACTGTTTTTT.

This clonotype was recorded many times. The chain combines TRBV3-1 with TRBJ1-6; tentative D call: TRBD1 (5 bases). The CDR3 runs to 15 residues. The ends were cut back, 1 base at V and 7 bases at J, with 11 bases in the middle. Looked up from germline, CDR1 is LGHDT and CDR2 is YNNKEL (reference sequence). This chain's CDR3 is CASSQARGNNSPLHF. The DNA for the CDR3 is TGTGCCAGCAGCCAAGCACGGGGGAACAATTCACCCCTCCACTTT.

This clonotype was counted ten times or more. V gene TRBV5-1 combines with J gene TRBJ2-1, with 12 bases fitting TRBD2. The CDR3 spans 16 residues. CDR1 and CDR2 from the germline V gene are SGHRS and YFSETQ. V trimming: 4 bases; J trimming: 7 bases; junction bases outside the gene matches: 9. The CDR3 nucleotides are TGCGCCAGCAGCCTGAGACTAGCGGGAGTCCCAAATGAGCAGTTCTTC. Amino acids: CASSLRLAGVPNEQFF.

The chain carries TRBV12-3 or TRBV12-4 and TRBJ2-3; TRBD2 aligns across 15 bases. The CDR3 is made up of 17 amino acids. J was trimmed by 5 bases and V by 1 base; bases with no gene match: 4. The DNA of the CDR3 is TGTGCCAGCAGTTTAGGGACTAGCGGGAGGGCCAGAGATACGCAGTATTTT. Encoded protein: CASSLGTSGRARDTQYF.

V is TRBV30 and J is TRBJ2-1, with D perhaps matching TRBD2 (5 bases). CDR3 size: 13 residues. Germline-derived CDR1 and CDR2 are GTSNPN and SVGIG (reference sequence). V was shortened by 0 bases and J by 3 bases, with 6 bases between the two germline ends. CDR3: CAWSVGSYNEQFF. The CDR3 coding sequence is TGTGCCTGGAGTGTGGGGAGCTACAATGAGCAGTTCTTC.

This clonotype was observed a handful of times. The rearrangement joins TRBV4-2 to TRBJ2-1, with D unresolved. Trimming took off 0 bases at V and 3 bases at J, with 21 bases between the two ends. The CDR3 extends over 19 amino acids. Germline CDR1 and CDR2: LGHNA and YNFKEQ. CDR3 sequence (DNA): TGTGCCAGCAGCCAAGAATCCGTGCGTTTTGGCGGAGACTACAATGAGCAGTTCTTC. Encoded protein: CASSQESVRFGGDYNEQFF.

This clonotype was detected ten times or more. This rearrangement joins TRBV20-1 to TRBJ2-3; TRBD1 or TRBD2 may be the D gene (5 bases each). Germline lookup yields CDR1 DFQATT and CDR2 SNEGSKA (reference sequence). The CDR3 consists of 17 residues. Trimming stripped 6 bases from V and 0 bases from J, with 22 bases between. The CDR3 bases are TGCAGTGCACAGAGGGGAAGAGATCCAATTAGCACAGATACGCAGTATTTT. Protein: CSAQRGRDPISTDTQYF.

The gene calls are TRBV28 and TRBJ2-7; 8 nucleotides agree with TRBD1. V lost 5 bases, J lost 3 bases, and 9 bases stayed unmatched. The germline gives CDR1 MDHEN, CDR2 SYDVKM. The CDR3 has 15 residues. CDR3 sequence reads: CASSPRTGKGYEQYF. The CDR3 DNA reads TGTGCCAGCAGTCCTAGGACAGGGAAGGGCTACGAGCAGTACTTC.

This clonotype occurred many times. V is TRBV20-1 and J is TRBJ1-2; D ambiguous. The V and J ends lost 0 bases and 5 bases respectively, with 16 bases between them. This CDR3 spans 15 amino acids. Germline V gives CDR1 DFQATT, CDR2 SNEGSKA (reference sequence). This CDR3 reads CSARDKRAWRYGYTF. For the CDR3, the DNA is TGCAGTGCTAGAGATAAACGCGCTTGGAGATATGGCTACACCTTC.

This chain links TRBV4-3 with TRBJ1-1; TRBD1 might be the D (5 bases). With 4 bases removed from V and 6 bases from J, the gap between germline ends came to 18 bases. Germline V lookup: CDR1 LGHNA, CDR2 YSLEER. The CDR3 runs 15 residues. In DNA, the CDR3 is TGCGCCAGCAGCCGAGCGGGACTGTCGAGGGCTGAAGCTTTCTTT. Amino acid sequence: CASSRAGLSRAEAFF.

The rearrangement uses TRBV27 and TRBJ2-2, with 7 nucleotides matching TRBD1. CDR1 and CDR2 from the germline V gene are MNHEY and SMNVEV (reference sequence). The V segment lost 3 bases and the J segment 3 bases; nucleotides outside the gene matches: 10. This CDR3 region has 17 residues. This CDR3 reads CASSFRLRGRDTGELFF. The CDR3 DNA reads as TGTGCCAGCAGTTTCCGCCTGAGGGGGCGCGACACCGGGGAGCTGTTTTTT.

This chain uses TRBV4-3 with TRBJ2-7; 11 bases align to TRBD2. Germline V gives CDR1 LGHNA, CDR2 YSLEER. V trimming: 1 base; J trimming: 1 base; junction bases outside the gene matches: 3. The CDR3 spans 16 residues. The CDR3 loop is CASSQAGLAASYEQYF. The CDR3 DNA reads as TGCGCCAGCAGCCAAGCGGGACTAGCGGCATCCTACGAGCAGTACTTC.

This clonotype was counted many times. The CDR3 DNA sequence: TGTGCCAGCAGCTTGGATGGGGGCGGGAGGGAAGAGTTCTTC. Protein product: CASSLDGGGREEFF. The chain links TRBV5-7 to TRBJ2-1, with 9 bases matching TRBD2. TRBV5-7 is assigned to the ORF class and has an uncertain function. This CDR3 has 14 residues. V shed 0 bases and J 14 bases; nucleotides not matched to a gene: 9.

This clonotype was detected ten times or more. V is TRBV7-9 and J is TRBJ1-2; 10 bases fit TRBD1. CDR1 is SEHNR, CDR2 FQNEAQ, per germline (reference sequence). Trimming removed 5 bases from V and 4 bases from J; junction bases left unmatched: 10. This CDR3 contains 16 residues. The CDR3 protein is CASSPGQGKGGYGYTF. DNA for the CDR3: TGTGCCAGCAGCCCGGGACAGGGGAAAGGGGGCTATGGCTACACCTTC.

This clonotype showed up many times. The V call is TRBV30, the J call TRBJ1-6, with a possible D match to TRBD1 (5 bases). Per germline, CDR1 GTSNPN and CDR2 SVGIG (reference sequence). V gave up 4 bases and J gave up 13 bases, with 20 bases separating them. The CDR3 consists of 14 residues. The DNA for the CDR3 is TGTGCCTGGACCGGGACGCCGTCTGGGATTCCCCTCCACTTT. It specifies CAWTGTPSGIPLHF.